In this sample, the clone carrying this T cell receptor (beta chain) turned up a few times. The TCRbeta library was prepared with unique molecular identifiers. TCRdb used MiXCR to reprocess the PCR reads, holding one entry per CDR3 protein. Among about 610,000 distinct CDR3 sequences, 8% to 11% were seen once, and the ten largest hold less than 5%. CDR3 length: 13 residues. V shed 3 bases, J shed 2 bases, and the junction held 1 base outside the gene matches. CDR1 and CDR2 (germline): DFQATT, SNEGSKA (reference sequence). The data were obtained in a study of T-cell reconstitution after alpha-beta-depleted transplantation in children.

The source is a human donor who donated a stem cell graft to a child with acute myeloid leukemia. The input for sequencing was PBMCs from the stem cell graft donor, taken from the stem cell graft. V usage is TRBV20-1 and J usage is TRBJ2-7, with TRBD1 matching 10 bases. CDR3 protein: CSARTGGTYEQYF. The CDR3 DNA follows: TGCAGTGCTAGGACAGGGGGCACCTACGAGCAGTACTTC.